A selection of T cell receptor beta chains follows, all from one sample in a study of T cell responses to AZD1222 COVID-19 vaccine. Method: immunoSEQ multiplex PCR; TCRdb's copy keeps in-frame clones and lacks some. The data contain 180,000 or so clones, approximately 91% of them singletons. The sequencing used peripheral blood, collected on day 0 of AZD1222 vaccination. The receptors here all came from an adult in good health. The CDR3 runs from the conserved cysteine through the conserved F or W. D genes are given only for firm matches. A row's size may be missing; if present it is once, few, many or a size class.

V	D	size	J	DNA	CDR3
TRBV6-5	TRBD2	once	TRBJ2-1	TGTGCCAGCAGTTACCCTGGACTAGCGGGAGTTCATGAGCAGTTCTTC	CASSYPGLAGVHEQFF
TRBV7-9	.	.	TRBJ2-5	TGTGCCAGCAGCCGGGGGGCGGTTCAAGAGACCCAGTACTTC	CASSRGAVQETQYF
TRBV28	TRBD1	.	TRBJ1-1	TGTGCCAGCAGTCCCGGACAGGGGGGGTCTGAAGCTTTCTTT	CASSPGQGGSEAFF
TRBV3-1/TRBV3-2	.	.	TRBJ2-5	TGTGCCAGCAGCCCCCGAGAAGGGTACCAAGAGACCCAGTACTTC	CASSPREGYQETQYF
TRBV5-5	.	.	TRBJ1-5	TGTGCCAGCAGCTTGGGGGGACCCGGTCAGCCCCAGCATTTT	CASSLGGPGQPQHF
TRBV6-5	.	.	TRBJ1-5	TGTGCCAGCAGCACCACCGGGGGGCGAGAATCAGCACAGCATTTT	CASSTTGGRESAQHF
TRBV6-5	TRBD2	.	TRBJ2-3	TGTGCCAGCAGTTACACTAGCGGGGGGGGAGATACGCAGTATTTT	CASSYTSGGGDTQYF
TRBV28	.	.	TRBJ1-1	TGTGCCAGCAAGATCGACCTGAACACTGAAGCTTTCTTT	CASKIDLNTEAFF
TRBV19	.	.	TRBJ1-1	TGTGCCAGTAGTACAGCAACAGGGTACGGTGAAGCTTTCTTT	CASSTATGYGEAFF
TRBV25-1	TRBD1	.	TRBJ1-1	TGTGCCAGCAGTTCCGGGACAGTGAACACTGAAGCTTTCTTT	CASSSGTVNTEAFF
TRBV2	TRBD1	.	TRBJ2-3	TGTGCCAGCAGTGAAGCCAACAGGGGAGATACGCAGTATTTT	CASSEANRGDTQYF
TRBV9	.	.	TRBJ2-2	TGTGCCAGCAGCGCCGTGGGACATCGGAGTACCGGGGAGCTGTTTTTT	CASSAVGHRSTGELFF
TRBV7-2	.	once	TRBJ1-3	TGTGCCAGCAGCTTCGACAGTTCAGTGGGAAACACCATATATTTT	CASSFDSSVGNTIYF
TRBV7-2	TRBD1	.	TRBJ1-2	TGTGCCAGCAGTCAGGGACAGCTTAAGAACTATGGCTACACCTTC	CASSQGQLKNYGYTF
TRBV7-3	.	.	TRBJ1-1	TGTGCCAGCAGCTTAGTAGGGCCTTACACTGAAGCTTTCTTT	CASSLVGPYTEAFF
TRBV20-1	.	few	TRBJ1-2	TGCAGTGCTAGTGAGATGGCCCGTGGCTACACCTTC	CSASEMARGYTF
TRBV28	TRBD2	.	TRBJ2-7	TGTGCCAGCAGCTCTCTTGAGACTAGCGGGTACGAGCAGTACTTC	CASSSLETSGYEQYF
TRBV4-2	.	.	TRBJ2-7	TGTGCCAGCAGCCAGTCAGAACAGGGATTCTACGAGCAGTACTTC	CASSQSEQGFYEQYF
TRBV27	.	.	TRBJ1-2	TGTGCCAGCAGTTTATCTCAGAGTAGGGGCAACTATGGCTACACCTTC	CASSLSQSRGNYGYTF
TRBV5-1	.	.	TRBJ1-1	TGCGCCAGCAGCTATACGGACCAGGTACGTTTCTTT	CASSYTDQVRFF
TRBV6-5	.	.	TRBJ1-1	TGTGCCAGCAGTTACCTTGGAGAAGCTTTCTTT	CASSYLGEAFF
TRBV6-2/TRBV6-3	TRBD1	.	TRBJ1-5	TGTGCCAGCAGTTACTTTCAGGGGGCGTTGGGCAATCAGCCCCAGCATTTT	CASSYFQGALGNQPQHF
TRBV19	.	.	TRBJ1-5	TGTGCCAGTATCTTGGACAAGTATAGCAATCAGCCCCAGCATTTT	CASILDKYSNQPQHF
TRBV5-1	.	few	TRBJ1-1	TGCGCCAGCAGCTCCGGGAGCCTGAACACTGAAGCTTTCTTT	CASSSGSLNTEAFF
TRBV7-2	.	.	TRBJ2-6	TGTGCCAGCAGAACAGGGCCTGGGGCCAACGTCCTGACTTTC	CASRTGPGANVLTF
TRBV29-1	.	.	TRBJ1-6	TGCAGCGTTGAAGATCGACACGGACATTCACCCCTCCACTTT	CSVEDRHGHSPLHF
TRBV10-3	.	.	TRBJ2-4	TGTGCCATCAGTGAGTCGCCCCCGGGAGAGGGTGTGGGCAAAAACATTCAGTACTTC	CAISESPPGEGVGKNIQYF
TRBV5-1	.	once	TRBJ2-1	TGCGCCAGCAGCTTGGGGCCGACAGTTCTTTATAGTGAGCAGTTCTTC	CASSLGPTVLYSEQFF
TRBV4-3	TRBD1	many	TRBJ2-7	TGCGCCAGCAGCCCTGACAGGGGAACCTACGAGCAGTACTTC	CASSPDRGTYEQYF
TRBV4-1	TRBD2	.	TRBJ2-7	TGCGCCAGCAGCCAAGAAGAAGGGACTAGCGGGAGGGCCTCCTACGAGCAGTACTTC	CASSQEEGTSGRASYEQYF
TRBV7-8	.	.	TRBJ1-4	TGTGCCAGCAGCTTCCAGGGGAGGACTAATGAAAAACTGTTTTTT	CASSFQGRTNEKLFF
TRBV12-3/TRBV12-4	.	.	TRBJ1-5	TGTGCCAGCAGTTTCGGCAGCAATCAGCCCCAGCATTTT	CASSFGSNQPQHF
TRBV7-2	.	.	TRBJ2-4	TGTGCCAGCAGCTCGAGTACAGGGGAGGTAAACATTCAGTACTTC	CASSSSTGEVNIQYF
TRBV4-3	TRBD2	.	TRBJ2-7	TGCGCCAGCAGCCAAGATCTAGCCGGACTAGCGGGAGTCTCCTACGAGCAGTACTTC	CASSQDLAGLAGVSYEQYF
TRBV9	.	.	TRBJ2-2	TGTGCCAGCAGCCCTCAACCCAAGAACACCGGGGAGCTGTTTTTT	CASSPQPKNTGELFF
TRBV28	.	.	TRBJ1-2	TGTGCCAGCAGTTTAGGACTGAGCGCGAACTATGGCTACACCTTC	CASSLGLSANYGYTF
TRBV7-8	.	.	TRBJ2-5	TGTGCCAGCAGGCCCTCCGGGCCAGAGACCCAGTACTTC	CASRPSGPETQYF
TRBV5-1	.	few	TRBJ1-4	TGCGCCAGCAGCCCGGTCGCAACTAATGAAAAACTGTTTTTT	CASSPVATNEKLFF
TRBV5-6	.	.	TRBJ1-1	TGTGCCAGCATCCTTTCGAGGGACACTGAAGCTTTCTTT	CASILSRDTEAFF